This section outlines one TCR beta chain sequence together with its context. Its antigen is undetermined. The record originates from a study of T cell responses to AZD1222 COVID-19 vaccine. Points from the study as a whole: Nearly half of the spike-specific TCRs reportedly recognize variant regions that carry no mutations. At 160-218 and 743-854, vaccine-associated CD4 TCRs were dominant, and they spanned spike. Repertoires were obtained solely post-peak T cell response.

Sequencing was performed with immunoSEQ multiplex PCR; in TCRdb, only in-frame clones are kept and a portion is missing. The table lists about 130,000 clones, nearly 90% of them singletons. The CDR3 runs 15 residues. CDR1 and CDR2 (germline): PRHDT, FYEKMQ (reference sequence). The germline V and J ends were trimmed by 5 bases and 3 bases, with 17 bases remaining between them. The specimen was peripheral blood, collected 28 days after the second AZD1222 dose. This receptor was identified in an adult who received the AZD1222 COVID-19 vaccine. This sequence joins TRBV13 and TRBJ2-7; unclear D gene. For the CDR3, the DNA is TGTGCCAGCAGCCCCTTATCAGGAGCAGACTACGAGCAGTACTTC. It yields the protein CASSPLSGADYEQYF.